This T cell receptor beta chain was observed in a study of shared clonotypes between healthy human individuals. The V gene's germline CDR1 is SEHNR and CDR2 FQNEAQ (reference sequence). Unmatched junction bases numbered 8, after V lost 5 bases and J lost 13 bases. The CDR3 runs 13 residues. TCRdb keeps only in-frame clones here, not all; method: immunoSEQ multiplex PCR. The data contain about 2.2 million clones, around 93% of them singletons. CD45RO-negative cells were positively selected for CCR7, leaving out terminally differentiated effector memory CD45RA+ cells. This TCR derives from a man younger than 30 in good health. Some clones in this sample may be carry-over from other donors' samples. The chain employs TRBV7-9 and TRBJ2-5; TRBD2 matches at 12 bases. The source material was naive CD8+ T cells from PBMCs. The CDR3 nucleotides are TGTGCCAGCAGCCCCCGGACTAGCGGGGCGGGGTACTTC. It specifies CASSPRTSGAGYF.